This entry concerns a single T cell receptor (beta chain). Its antigen is still unknown. These data belong to a study of T cells expressing NK-cell markers. Notes on the study in general: CD8+ T cells in roughly six donors included dominant NKG2C+ clonotypes at 1.0-7.0%.

For each CDR3 protein, TCRdb gives one entry from its re-call of the 5' RACE reads, without DNA. Its clone listing holds some 600,000 distinct CDR3 sequences. The CDR3 sequence is 15 residues long. Germline CDR1 reads MDHEN; CDR2 reads SYDVKM. The source of this sequence is a man younger than 35 in good health. Sequencing was carried out using blood T cells: a sorted CD56 or NKG2C T cell subset, CD4+ or CD8+ T cells, or bulk PBMC T cells (not recorded which). The rearrangement uses TRBV28 and TRBJ2-5; the D call from TCRdb, TRBD1, cannot be confirmed without DNA. CDR3 sequence: CASRTAGGPQETQYF.